This TCR beta chain was retrieved from a study of T cells in localized non-small cell lung cancer. Study observations and caveats: There was higher T cell clonality in uninvolved adjacent lung than in tumor, and it was highest there. The study detected a median about 57 of the top 100 tumor clones in adjacent lung.

Remarks on this clone: The antigen is undetermined.

Using immunoSEQ multiplex PCR, the repertoire was profiled, and TCRdb retains in-frame clones only, with some absent. The sample carries over 30,000 clones, 75% to 90% recorded once. The starting material was peripheral blood mononuclear cells, obtained before any cancer treatment. This TCR was recovered from a man aged 40-75 years with stage III lung adenocarcinoma.

CDR3 loop: CASSVALGDTDTQYF. The CDR3 DNA follows: TGTGCCAGCAGCGTAGCTCTCGGGGACACAGATACGCAGTATTTT. The chain has TRBV9 and TRBJ2-3, with a weak D call TRBD2 (5 bases). Trimming took 0 bases from V and 2 from J, leaving 10 bases between them. Germline V CDR1 and CDR2: SGDLS, YYNGEE. The CDR3 totals 15 residues.